This TCR beta chain is drawn from a study of cytomegalovirus exposure and HLA in healthy donors. Findings and caveats of the study: Across donors, most TCRs were seen rarely, yet some public ones were widespread. Common viral pathogens seemed, in a later analysis, to connect with several of the most significant clusters. The classifier reportedly diagnosed cytomegalovirus status with high specificity and sensitivity. Among the sequence variants, a highly shared cluster was likely an artifact of sequencing.

On this clone itself: Its antigen is currently unknown.

The PCR made use of 60 Vbeta and 13 Jbeta primers. Clones were sequenced by immunoSEQ multiplex PCR, and TCRdb holds only the in-frame ones, with some missing. The sample lists about 89,000 clones, 70% to 85% occurring once. The clonotype originates from a man younger than 40 in good health and CMV-seronegative. Input material: PBMCs.

The CDR3 DNA follows: TGTGCCAGCAGCCTACCTCAGGGGAACTATGGCTACACCTTC. It codes for CASSLPQGNYGYTF. The chain carries TRBV5-5 and TRBJ1-2; the D gene is possibly TRBD1 (6 bases). CDR3 length: 14 amino acids. Germline V gives CDR1 SGHKS, CDR2 YYEKEE (reference sequence). V lost 4 bases and J lost 2, with 12 bases in between. Drawing the rest from reference TRBV5-5 and TRBJ1-2, the complete variable domain is DAGVTQSPTHLIKTRGQQVTLRCSPISGHKSVSWYQQVLGQGPQFIFQYYEKEERGRGNFPDRFSARQFPNYSSELNVNALLLGDSALYLCASSLPQGNYGYTFGSGTRLTVV.